This T cell receptor (beta chain) was documented in a study of T cell responses to AZD1222 COVID-19 vaccine. This clone was seen just once. Here immunoSEQ multiplex PCR was the method, and the copy in TCRdb shows in-frame clones only, minus some. The profile shows 130,000 or so clones, approximately 91% of them singletons. The receptor was isolated from an adult in good health. The sample consisted of peripheral blood, taken on day 0 of AZD1222 vaccination.

The CDR3 reads CASSYLAGPGIQPQHF. The CDR3, as DNA: TGTGCCAGCAGTTATCTTGCCGGTCCTGGAATCCAGCCCCAGCATTTT. The chain joins TRBV6-2 or TRBV6-3 to TRBJ1-5; D gene uncertain. V lost 3 bases to trimming and J lost 7 bases, with 19 bases between them. This CDR3 spans 16 amino acids. CDR1 is MNHEY, CDR2 SVGEGT, per germline.